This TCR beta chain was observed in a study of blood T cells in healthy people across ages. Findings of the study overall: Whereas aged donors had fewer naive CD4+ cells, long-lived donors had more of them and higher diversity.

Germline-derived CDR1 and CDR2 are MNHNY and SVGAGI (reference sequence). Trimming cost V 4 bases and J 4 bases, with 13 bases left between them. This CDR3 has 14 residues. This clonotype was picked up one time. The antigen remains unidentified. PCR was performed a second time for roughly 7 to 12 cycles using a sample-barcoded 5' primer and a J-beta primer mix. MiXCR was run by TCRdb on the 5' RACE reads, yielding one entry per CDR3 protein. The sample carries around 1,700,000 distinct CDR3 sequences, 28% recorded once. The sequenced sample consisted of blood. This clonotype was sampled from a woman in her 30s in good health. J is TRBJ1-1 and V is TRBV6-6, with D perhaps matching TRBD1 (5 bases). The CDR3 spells CASSFTGLGTEAFF. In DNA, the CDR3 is TGTGCCAGCAGTTTTACAGGATTGGGCACTGAAGCTTTCTTT.